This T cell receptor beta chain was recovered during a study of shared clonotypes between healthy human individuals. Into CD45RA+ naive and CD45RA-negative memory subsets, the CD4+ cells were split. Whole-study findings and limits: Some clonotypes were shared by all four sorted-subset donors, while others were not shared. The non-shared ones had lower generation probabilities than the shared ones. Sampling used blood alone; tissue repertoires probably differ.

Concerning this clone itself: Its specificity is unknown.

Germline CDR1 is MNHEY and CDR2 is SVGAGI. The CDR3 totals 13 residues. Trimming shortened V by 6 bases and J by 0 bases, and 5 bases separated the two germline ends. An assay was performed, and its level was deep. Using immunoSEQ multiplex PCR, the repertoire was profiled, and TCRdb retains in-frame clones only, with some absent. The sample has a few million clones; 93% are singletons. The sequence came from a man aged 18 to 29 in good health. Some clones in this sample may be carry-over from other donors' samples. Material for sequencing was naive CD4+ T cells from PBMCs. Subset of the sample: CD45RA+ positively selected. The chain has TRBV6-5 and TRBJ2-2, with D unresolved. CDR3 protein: CASRTTNTGELFF. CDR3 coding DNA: TGTGCCAGCAGGACCACGAACACCGGGGAGCTGTTTTTT.